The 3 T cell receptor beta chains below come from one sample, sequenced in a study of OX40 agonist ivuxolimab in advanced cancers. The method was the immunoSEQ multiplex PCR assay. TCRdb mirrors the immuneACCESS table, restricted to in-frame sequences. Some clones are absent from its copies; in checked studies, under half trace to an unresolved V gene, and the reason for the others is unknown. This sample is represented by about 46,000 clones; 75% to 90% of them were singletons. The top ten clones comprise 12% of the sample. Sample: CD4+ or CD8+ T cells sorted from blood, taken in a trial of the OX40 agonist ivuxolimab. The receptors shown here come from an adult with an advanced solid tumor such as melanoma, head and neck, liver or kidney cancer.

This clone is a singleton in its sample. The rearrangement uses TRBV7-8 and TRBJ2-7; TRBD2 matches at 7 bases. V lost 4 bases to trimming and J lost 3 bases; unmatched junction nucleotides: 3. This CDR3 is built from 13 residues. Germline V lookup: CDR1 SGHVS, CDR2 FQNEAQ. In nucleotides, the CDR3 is TGTGCCAGCAGCTCCGGGGAGGGCTACGAGCAGTACTTC. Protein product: CASSSGEGYEQYF.

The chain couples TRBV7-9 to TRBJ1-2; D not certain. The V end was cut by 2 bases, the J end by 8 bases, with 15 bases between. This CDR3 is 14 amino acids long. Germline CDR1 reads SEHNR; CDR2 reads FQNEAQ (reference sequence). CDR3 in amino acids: CASSLIPPVRGYTF. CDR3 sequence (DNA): TGTGCCAGCAGCTTAATCCCCCCCGTTCGGGGCTACACCTTC.

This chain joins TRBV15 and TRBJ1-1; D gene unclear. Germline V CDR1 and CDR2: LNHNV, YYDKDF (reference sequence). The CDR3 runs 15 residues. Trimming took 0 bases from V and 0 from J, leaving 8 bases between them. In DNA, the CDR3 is TGTGCCACCAGCAGAGATGCCGGGATGAACACTGAAGCTTTCTTT. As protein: CATSRDAGMNTEAFF. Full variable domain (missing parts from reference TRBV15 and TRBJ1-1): DAMVIQNPRYQVTQFGKPVTLSCSQTLNHNVMYWYQQKSSQAPKLLFHYYDKDFNNEADTPDNFQSRRPNTSFCFLDIRSPGLGDTAMYLCATSRDAGMNTEAFFGQGTRLTVV.